This T cell receptor beta chain originates from a study of CD8+ T cells in alopecia areata. Study findings and constraints: During tofacitinib treatment, many expanded lesional clones remained in scalp and blood.

The count of this clone is one. What it binds is unknown. The treatment denotes: oral pan-JAK inhibitor, 5-10 mg twice daily. Isolated RNA was reverse transcribed into cDNA used as the sequencing template. The assay was immunoSEQ multiplex PCR, and TCRdb's table has in-frame clones only and misses some. Among around 140,000 clones listed, around 87% were seen once. This sequence originates from a human donor with alopecia areata. This specimen was CD8+ T cells sorted from blood, taken at week 4, from a patient treated with tofacitinib.

CDR3 sequence: CAWTGSWNTEAFF. DNA for the CDR3: TGTGCCTGGACCGGCTCTTGGAACACTGAAGCTTTCTTT. The V and J genes are TRBV30 and TRBJ1-1; D gene unclear. Germline V gene lookup returns CDR1 GTSNPN and CDR2 SVGIG (reference sequence). V lost 4 bases and J lost 1, with 10 bases in between. This CDR3 has 13 amino acids.